Below, 6 T cell receptor beta chains from the same sample are listed, as sequenced in a study of T cells in Graves' hyperthyroidism and ophthalmopathy. TCR beta CDR3 region amplification was performed from RNA transcripts. RT-PCR in the first round (using the HTBI primer set) targeted the TCR CDR3. TCRdb fed the multiplex PCR reads into MiXCR, producing one record per CDR3 protein. The table shows around 450,000 distinct CDR3 sequences, with approximately 14% occurring only once. Sequencing was done on a sample of blood. All receptors derive from a woman under 30 with Graves' hyperthyroidism.

This clonotype was recorded many times. The chain links TRBV9 to TRBJ2-2; the match to TRBD1 covers 7 bases. The V gene end was trimmed by 4 bases and the J gene end by 5 bases; junction bases not matched to a gene: 11. CDR1 is SGDLS and CDR2 is YYNGEE in the germline V gene. The CDR3 is 16 amino acids. The CDR3 loop is CASSINRQGRTGELFF. The CDR3 nucleotides read TGTGCCAGCAGCATTAATCGACAGGGCAGAACCGGGGAGCTGTTTTTT.

This clonotype was picked up many times. The chain is built from TRBV9 and TRBJ2-1, with 11 bases lining up with TRBD1. There are 18 residues in the CDR3. Germline V gives CDR1 SGDLS, CDR2 YYNGEE. V was pared by 0 bases and J by 6 bases, with 11 bases of the junction left unmatched. The CDR3 region is CASSVAGTGGKSLNEQFF. In nucleotides, the CDR3 is TGTGCCAGCAGCGTAGCCGGGACAGGGGGTAAGAGTCTCAATGAGCAGTTCTTC.

This clonotype was counted many times. DNA of the CDR3: TGTGCCAGCAGCTTGGGGGGGGGGCCCCAGCATTTT. Its protein is CASSLGGGPQHF. V is TRBV5-6 and J is TRBJ1-5; a weak D match, TRBD1 (5 bases). Trimming pared 0 bases from V and 9 bases from J, leaving 7 bases between. Germline CDR1 SGHDT, CDR2 YYEEEE. The CDR3 sequence is 12 residues long. Filled out from reference TRBV5-6 and TRBJ1-5, the complete variable domain reads DAGVTQSPTHLIKTRGQQVTLRCSPKSGHDTVSWYQQALGQGPQFIFQYYEEEERQRGNFPDRFSGHQFPNYSSELNVNALLLGDSALYLCASSLGGGPQHFGDGTRLSIL.

This clonotype has ten or more counts. The chain has TRBV28 and TRBJ2-7; tentatively, D is TRBD1 (5 bases). This CDR3 is built from 13 residues. V lost 6 bases, J lost 2 bases, and 11 bases lay in between. Germline lookup yields CDR1 MDHEN and CDR2 SYDVKM. CDR3: CASSPTETYEQYF. The DNA of the CDR3 is TGTGCCAGCAGCCCGACAGAAACCTACGAGCAGTACTTC.

This chain links TRBV24-1 with TRBJ2-3; weak D call: TRBD2 (5 bases). CDR1 KGHDR and CDR2 SFDVKD come from the germline V gene. V gave up 4 bases and J gave up 9 bases, with 19 bases separating them. The CDR3 contains 15 residues. CDR3 coding DNA: TGTGCCACCAGTGACCCTGAGTCTCCGGGGAACACGCAGTATTTT. Translated: CATSDPESPGNTQYF.

This clonotype was recorded at least ten times. V gene TRBV6-1 combines with J gene TRBJ1-2, with 7 bases fitting TRBD1. This CDR3 region has 13 residues. Per the germline V gene, CDR1 is MNHNS and CDR2 is SASEGT. With V trimmed by 5 bases and J by 5 bases, 5 bases remained unmatched. The CDR3 loop reads CASSSIQGYGYTF. In DNA form, the CDR3 reads TGTGCCAGCAGTTCTATACAGGGGTATGGCTACACCTTC.